This TCR beta chain was identified during a study of OX40 agonist ivuxolimab in advanced cancers. Study-wide points: Antigen specificity of clonally expanded peripheral T cells was not established.

Sequencing used immunoSEQ multiplex PCR; TCRdb keeps in-frame clones, though not all of them. The data contain about 67,000 clones, 84% of them seen just once; the ten biggest clones take up 2% to 3%. In the case of this clone: Its antigen is undetermined.

The CDR3 runs 16 residues. V dropped 1 base and J dropped 1 base, with 11 bases sitting between them. CDR1 is MNHNY, CDR2 SVGAGI, per germline (reference sequence). The input for sequencing was CD4+ or CD8+ T cells sorted from blood, taken in a trial of the OX40 agonist ivuxolimab. The chain employs TRBV6-6 and TRBJ1-5; tentatively, D is TRBD1 (6 bases). The TCR comes from an adult with an advanced solid tumor such as melanoma, head and neck, liver or kidney cancer. In nucleotides, the CDR3 is TGTGCCAGCAGTTACTTCGGGGGGCAGAGCAATCAGCCCCAGCATTTT. This gives the protein CASSYFGGQSNQPQHF.